This is a list of T cell receptor beta chains from one sample in a study of T cells in Graves' hyperthyroidism and ophthalmopathy. TCRdb re-called the multiplex PCR reads with MiXCR, one entry per CDR3 protein. The table records 500,000 to 750,000 distinct CDR3 sequences, under 60% of them present only once. The sequenced sample consisted of peripheral blood or thyroid tissue (not recorded which). These receptors originate from a woman between 18 and 29 years old with Graves' hyperthyroidism. CDR3s include the opening cysteine and the closing phenylalanine or tryptophan. The D gene is left open where the match is weak. Clone size appears in some rows only: once, few, many, or a class for an expanded clone.

j_call	v_call	clone_size	d_call	cdr3_nt	cdr3_aa
TRBJ2-7	TRBV20-1	many	TRBD2	TGCAGTGCTACTCGGACTAGCGGGAGCTCCTACGAGCAGTACTTC	CSATRTSGSSYEQYF
TRBJ1-1	TRBV20-1	many	NA	TGCAGTGCTAGAGATATCGGGGGGCGAACTGAAGCTTTCTTT	CSARDIGGRTEAFF
TRBJ1-5	TRBV29-1	NA	NA	TGTAGCGTTGCGGTTTTTAGCAATCAGCCCCAGCATTTT	CSVAVFSNQPQHF
TRBJ1-2	TRBV2	many	NA	TGTGCCAGCAGTGATTCCGGACGCTATGGCTACACCTTC	CASSDSGRYGYTF
TRBJ2-7	TRBV2	many	NA	TGTGCCAGCAGCAGTCCCTACGAGCAGTACTTC	CASSSPYEQYF
TRBJ2-4	TRBV29-1	NA	NA	TGCAGCGCGGGACATCTAGCCAAAAACATTCAGTACTTC	CSAGHLAKNIQYF
TRBJ1-1	TRBV5-1	NA	NA	TGTGCCAGCAGCTGGCTAGCGGAGGCCACTGAAGCTTTCTTT	CASSWLAEATEAFF
TRBJ1-2	TRBV18	many	NA	TGTGCCAGCAGTCCCACAGGGACTAACTATGGCTACACCTTC	CASSPTGTNYGYTF
TRBJ2-1	TRBV7-3	NA	NA	TGTGCCAGCAGCTTATCCTACTCGAACAATGAGCAGTTCTTC	CASSLSYSNNEQFF
TRBJ2-5	TRBV11-2	many	TRBD2	TGTGCCAGCAGCTTAGGAGCGGGAGCCCTCCAAGAGACCCAGTACTTC	CASSLGAGALQETQYF
TRBJ2-7	TRBV19	once	TRBD2	TGTGCTAGAGATCCTAGCGGGAGCTCCTACGAGCAGTACTTC	CARDPSGSSYEQYF
TRBJ2-1	TRBV24-1	NA	TRBD2	TGTGCCACCAGTGATAGCGGGGGGGTTTACAATGAGCAGTTCTTC	CATSDSGGVYNEQFF
TRBJ2-1	TRBV7-6	NA	TRBD2	TGTGCCAGTAGTATAGCGGGAGGGGACTATGAGCAGTTCTTC	CASSIAGGDYEQFF
TRBJ1-4	TRBV7-9	many	NA	TGTGCCAGCAGCACAGCGGGGCGAACTAATGAAAAACTGTTTTTT	CASSTAGRTNEKLFF
TRBJ2-7	TRBV7-9	many	TRBD1	TGTGCCAGCAGCAGCACAGGGGAATCCTACGAGCAGTACTTC	CASSSTGESYEQYF
TRBJ1-3	TRBV7-9	many	NA	TGTGCCAGCAGCCTCGGGTCTGCTGGAAACACCATATATTTT	CASSLGSAGNTIYF
TRBJ2-7	TRBV14	many	TRBD1	TGTGCCAGCAGCCACCTCCGGGACAGCGAGCAGTACTTC	CASSHLRDSEQYF
TRBJ1-1	TRBV25-1	NA	TRBD1	TGTGCCAGCTTAAGGCCAGGGGGCGCGGACACTGAAGCTTTCTTT	CASLRPGGADTEAFF
TRBJ2-7	TRBV19	NA	NA	TGTGCCAGTAGTATCGCGGTAGGCGGTACCTACGAGCAGTACTTC	CASSIAVGGTYEQYF
TRBJ1-5	TRBV19	NA	NA	TGTGCCAGTAGTATTTTGCCAGGGGTAAGGCCCCAGCATTTT	CASSILPGVRPQHF
TRBJ1-2	TRBV5-6	NA	NA	TGTGCCAGCAGCTTATACCGGGCAGCTAACTATGGCTACACCTTC	CASSLYRAANYGYTF
TRBJ1-5	TRBV6-5	many	TRBD1	TGTGCCAGCAGTTCAACAGGGGGCTCTAGCAATCAGCCCCAGCATTTT	CASSSTGGSSNQPQHF
TRBJ1-3	TRBV4-2	NA	NA	NA	CASSQVGRTYEQYFGNTIYF
TRBJ2-7	TRBV5-4	many	TRBD2	TGTGCCAGCGGCGAATCAGCGGGAAGGGACGAGCAGTACTTC	CASGESAGRDEQYF
TRBJ1-2	TRBV20-1	NA	NA	TGCAGTGCTAGATTAATCGCGGGCTATGGCTACACCTTC	CSARLIAGYGYTF
TRBJ2-2	TRBV7-9	once	TRBD2	TGTGCCAAGGATAGCGGGGAGTCCGGGGAGCTGTTTTTT	CAKDSGESGELFF
TRBJ2-7	TRBV7-6	NA	NA	TGTGCCAGCAGCTTAAGTCAGGGAAATGCGTGGGAGCAGTACTTC	CASSLSQGNAWEQYF
TRBJ1-2	TRBV5-1	few	TRBD1	TGCGCCAGCAGCTTCTCGAGGGAGGGGGCTTATGGCTACACCTTC	CASSFSREGAYGYTF
TRBJ1-6	TRBV29-1	NA	NA	TGCAGCGTTGAAGATAATTCACCCCTCCACTTT	CSVEDNSPLHF
TRBJ2-2	TRBV24-1	NA	NA	TGTGCCACCAGCTTCGCCCTGAACACCGGGGGGCTGTTTTTT	CATSFALNTGGLFF
TRBJ1-1	TRBV6-6	many	NA	TGTGCCAGCAGTTACTCTATGGAAAGAAACACTGAAGCTTTCTTT	CASSYSMERNTEAFF
TRBJ2-1	TRBV12-3/TRBV12-4	NA	NA	TGTGCCAGCAGTTTTCGCCCCACTACCCTCGATGAGCAGTTCTTC	CASSFRPTTLDEQFF
TRBJ2-6	TRBV15	many	NA	TGTGCCACCAGCAGAGACGAGGTTCCATTTTCTGGGGCCAACGTCCTGACTTTC	CATSRDEVPFSGANVLTF